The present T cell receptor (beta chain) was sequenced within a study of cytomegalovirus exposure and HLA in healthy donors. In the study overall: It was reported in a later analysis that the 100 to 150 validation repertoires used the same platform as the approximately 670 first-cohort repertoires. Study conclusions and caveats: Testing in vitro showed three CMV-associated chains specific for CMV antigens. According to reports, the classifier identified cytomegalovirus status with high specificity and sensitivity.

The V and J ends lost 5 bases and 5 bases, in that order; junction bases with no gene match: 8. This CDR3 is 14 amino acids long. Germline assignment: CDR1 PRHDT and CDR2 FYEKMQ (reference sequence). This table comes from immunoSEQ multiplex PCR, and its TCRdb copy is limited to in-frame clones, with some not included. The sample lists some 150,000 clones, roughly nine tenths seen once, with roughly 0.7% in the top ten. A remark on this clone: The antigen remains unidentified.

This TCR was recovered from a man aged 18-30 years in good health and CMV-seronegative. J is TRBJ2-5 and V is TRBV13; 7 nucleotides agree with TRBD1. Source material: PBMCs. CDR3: CASSQRQGWETQYF. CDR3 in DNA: TGTGCCAGCAGCCAACGACAGGGATGGGAGACCCAGTACTTC.